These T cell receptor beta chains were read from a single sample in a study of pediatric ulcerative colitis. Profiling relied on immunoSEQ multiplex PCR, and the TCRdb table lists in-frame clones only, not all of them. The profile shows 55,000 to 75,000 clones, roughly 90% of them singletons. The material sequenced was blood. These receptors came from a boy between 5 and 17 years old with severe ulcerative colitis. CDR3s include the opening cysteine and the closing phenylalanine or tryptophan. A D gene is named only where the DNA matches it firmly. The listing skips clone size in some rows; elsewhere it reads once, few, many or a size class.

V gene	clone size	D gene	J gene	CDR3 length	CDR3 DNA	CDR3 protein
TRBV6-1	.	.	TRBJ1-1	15	TGTGCCAGCAGTGACCAGGACCCCGCGGACACTGAAGCTTTCTTT	CASSDQDPADTEAFF
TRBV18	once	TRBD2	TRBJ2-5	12	TGTGCCAGCTCTCCGGGGGGAGAGACCCAGTACTTC	CASSPGGETQYF
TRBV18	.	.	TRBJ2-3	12	TGTGCCAGCTCAACCGCCGGGGATACGCAGTATTTT	CASSTAGDTQYF
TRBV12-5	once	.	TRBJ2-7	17	TGTGCTAGTGGTCAAAAGCATCTCGGCTGGGATCCGTACGAGCAGTACTTC	CASGQKHLGWDPYEQYF
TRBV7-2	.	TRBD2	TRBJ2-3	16	TGTGCCAGCAGCTCCGGACTAGCGGGAGTATACGATACGCAGTATTTT	CASSSGLAGVYDTQYF
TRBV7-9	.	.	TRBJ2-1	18	TGTGCCAGCAGCAACCCCCAGGGCGGGACTCATCCCGTCGATGAGCAGTTCTTC	CASSNPQGGTHPVDEQFF
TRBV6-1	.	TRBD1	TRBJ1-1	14	TGTGCCAGCAGTGAAGGGACAGGGGGCACTGAAGCTTTCTTT	CASSEGTGGTEAFF
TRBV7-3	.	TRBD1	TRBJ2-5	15	TGTGCCAGCAGCCCGACGGGACAGTTACAAGAGACCCAGTACTTC	CASSPTGQLQETQYF
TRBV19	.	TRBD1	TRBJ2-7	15	TGTGCCAGTAGTTTTGGGACAGGGACCCTCTACGAGCAGTACTTC	CASSFGTGTLYEQYF
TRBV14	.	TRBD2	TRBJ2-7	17	TGTGCCAGCAGCCAATACGTGGCCGGCGGGAGGCTCGACGAGCAGTACTTC	CASSQYVAGGRLDEQYF
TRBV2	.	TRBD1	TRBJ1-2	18	TGTGCCAGCAGAGGGACAGGCCCGCGAGGGGCAGCTAACTATGGCTACACCTTC	CASRGTGPRGAANYGYTF
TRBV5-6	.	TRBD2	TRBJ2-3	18	TGTGCCAGCAGCTCCGGACTAGCGGGGAAACCGACCACAGATACGCAGTATTTT	CASSSGLAGKPTTDTQYF
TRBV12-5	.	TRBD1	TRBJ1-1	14	TGTGCTAGTGGTTTGTGGGACAGGGGCACTGAAGCTTTCTTT	CASGLWDRGTEAFF
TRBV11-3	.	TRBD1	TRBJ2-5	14	TGTGCCAGCAGCCTAGACAGGGGGCAGGAGACCCAGTACTTC	CASSLDRGQETQYF
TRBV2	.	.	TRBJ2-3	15	TGTGCCAGCAGGGCCTTCGGAGTTGGCACAGATACGCAGTATTTT	CASRAFGVGTDTQYF
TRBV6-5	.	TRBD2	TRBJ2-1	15	TGTGCCAGCAGTTACAAGGGACTAGTATACAATGAGCAGTTCTTC	CASSYKGLVYNEQFF
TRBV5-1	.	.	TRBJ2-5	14	TGCGCCAGCAGCCACGAGGGGGGACAAGAGACCCAGTACTTC	CASSHEGGQETQYF
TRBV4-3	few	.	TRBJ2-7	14	TGCGCCAGCAGCCAGGGGTTTGGCTCCTACGAGCAGTACTTC	CASSQGFGSYEQYF
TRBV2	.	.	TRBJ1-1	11	TGTGCCAGCAGTGCATACACTGAAGCTTTCTTT	CASSAYTEAFF
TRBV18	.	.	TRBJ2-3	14	TGTGCCAGCTCACGGACGAAGGTTACAGATACGCAGTATTTT	CASSRTKVTDTQYF
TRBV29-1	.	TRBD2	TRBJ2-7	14	TGCAGCGTTGAGCTAGCGGGAGGGCCCTACGAGCAGTACTTC	CSVELAGGPYEQYF
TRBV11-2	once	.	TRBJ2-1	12	TGTGCCAGCAGCCAACCGCCGGGTGAGCAGTTCTTC	CASSQPPGEQFF
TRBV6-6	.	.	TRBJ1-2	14	TGTGCCAGCAGCCCGATGGGGGAAGGAGGCGGCTACACCTTC	CASSPMGEGGGYTF
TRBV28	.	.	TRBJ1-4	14	TGTGCCAGCAAGTCTACTGCAACTAATGAAAAACTGTTTTTT	CASKSTATNEKLFF
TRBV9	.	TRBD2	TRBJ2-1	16	TGTGCCAGCAGCGACGGGACTAGCGATCTAGTCGATGAGCAGTTCTTC	CASSDGTSDLVDEQFF
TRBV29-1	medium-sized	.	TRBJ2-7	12	TGCAGCGTATGGGGGAGCTCCTACGAGCAGTACTTC	CSVWGSSYEQYF
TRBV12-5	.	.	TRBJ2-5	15	TGTGCTAGTGGTTTGGGTGCAGGGTACCAAGAGACCCAGTACTTC	CASGLGAGYQETQYF
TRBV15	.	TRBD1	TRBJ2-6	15	TGTGCCACCAGCATAGGGACAGCTGGGGCCAACGTCCTGACTTTC	CATSIGTAGANVLTF
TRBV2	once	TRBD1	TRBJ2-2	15	TGTGCCAGCAGTTCGACAGGGGGCTACACCGGGGAGCTGTTTTTT	CASSSTGGYTGELFF